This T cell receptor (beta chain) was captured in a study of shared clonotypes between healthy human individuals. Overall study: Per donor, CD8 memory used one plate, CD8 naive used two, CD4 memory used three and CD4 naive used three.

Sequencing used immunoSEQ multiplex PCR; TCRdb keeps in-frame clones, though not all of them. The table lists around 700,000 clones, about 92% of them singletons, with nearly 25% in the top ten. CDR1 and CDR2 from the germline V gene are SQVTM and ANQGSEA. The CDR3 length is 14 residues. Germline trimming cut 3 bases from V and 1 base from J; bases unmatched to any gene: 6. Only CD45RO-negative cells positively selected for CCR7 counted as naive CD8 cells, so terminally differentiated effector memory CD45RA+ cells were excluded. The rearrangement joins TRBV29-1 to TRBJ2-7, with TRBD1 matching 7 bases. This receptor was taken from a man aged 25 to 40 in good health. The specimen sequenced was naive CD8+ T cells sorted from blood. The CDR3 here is CSVEKGTASYEQYF. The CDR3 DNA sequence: TGCAGCGTTGAGAAAGGGACAGCATCCTACGAGCAGTACTTC.